A selection of T cell receptor beta chains follows, all from one sample in a study of blood T cells in healthy people across ages. TCRdb re-called the 5' RACE reads through MiXCR, storing one row per CDR3 protein. The table has some 900,000 distinct CDR3 sequences, around 48% seen once; the top ten hold around an eighth. Sequenced input: blood. These receptors all come from a man under 40 in good health. The CDR3 runs from the conserved cysteine through the conserved F or W. The order of the fields is J gene, clone size, D gene, V gene, CDR3 DNA, CDR3 protein. D genes are given only for firm matches. Size is stated for part of the rows, as once, few or many counts, or as a class when the clone is expanded.

TRBJ2-2,-,-,TRBV12-3/TRBV12-4,TGTGCCAGCATATTATATGATACCGGGGAGCTGTTTTTT,CASILYDTGELFF
TRBJ2-3,many,-,TRBV20-1,TGCAGTGCTAGAGGCGGGCGGGGAGGCGCAGATACGCAGTATTTT,CSARGGRGGADTQYF
TRBJ2-1,-,TRBD1,TRBV7-9,TGTGCCAGCAGCTTCGACAGGGGGGCCTACAATGAGCGGTTCTTC,CASSFDRGAYNERFF
TRBJ2-1,few,TRBD1,TRBV6-1,TGTGCCAGCAATAACAGGGGTCTTTCCCATGAGCAGTTCTTC,CASNNRGLSHEQFF
TRBJ2-4,few,-,TRBV24-1,TGTGCCACCAGTGAGTCGGATGAGATAAACATTCAGTACTTC,CATSESDEINIQYF
TRBJ2-7,-,TRBD2,TRBV7-2,TGTGCCAGCAGCGATAGCGGGGGGATCTACGAGCAGTACTTC,CASSDSGGIYEQYF
TRBJ2-7,many,TRBD1,TRBV4-3,TGCGCCAGCAGCCAAGATTGGGACAGGTCCTACGAGCAGTACTTC,CASSQDWDRSYEQYF
TRBJ2-7,-,-,TRBV12-5,TGTGCTAGTGGTTTAGGACGCGCCTACGAGCAGTACTTC,CASGLGRAYEQYF
TRBJ1-1,-,-,TRBV29-1,TGCAGCGTTGAAGATCTTATGGGGGTAGGAACTGAAGCTTTCTTT,CSVEDLMGVGTEAFF
TRBJ2-3,few,-,TRBV28,TGTGCCAGCAGTTTATCGTCAGGGGAGACGCAGTATTTT,CASSLSSGETQYF
TRBJ2-5,-,-,TRBV7-9,TGTGCCAGCAGCTTAGGACGGGCGAGCCAAGAGACCCAGTACTTC,CASSLGRASQETQYF
TRBJ1-5,-,-,TRBV20-1,TGCAGTGCTAAGCACTATAGCAGTCAGCCCCAGCATTTT,CSAKHYSSQPQHF
TRBJ2-7,-,-,TRBV7-8,TGTGCCAGCAGCTTAGGTCAGGGGCACGGCTACGAGCAGTACTTC,CASSLGQGHGYEQYF
TRBJ2-1,few,TRBD2,TRBV6-4,TGTGCCAGCAGTGATGGCGGGGGGGCTAGTAATGAGCAGTTCTTC,CASSDGGGASNEQFF
TRBJ2-7,-,-,TRBV7-2,TGTGCCAGCAGCTTAGATCGGTATTTTGGCGGGGCTCTCAACGAGCAGTACTTC,CASSLDRYFGGALNEQYF
TRBJ2-1,few,TRBD2,TRBV9,TGTGCCAGCAGCCCTTCGGGGGGGCCGTTTGTTGAGCAGTTCTTC,CASSPSGGPFVEQFF
TRBJ2-5,-,TRBD2,TRBV4-2,TGTGCCAGCAGCCGAACACTAGCGGGGGGCCAAGAGACCCAGTACTTC,CASSRTLAGGQETQYF
TRBJ2-1,many,TRBD1,TRBV20-1,TGCAGTGGTCGCCCGGGACAGGGGATTGGAGAGCAGTTCTTC,CSGRPGQGIGEQFF
TRBJ2-1,-,TRBD2,TRBV7-2,TGTGCCAGCAGGGTGGGGACTAGCGGGAATGAGCAGTTCTTC,CASRVGTSGNEQFF
TRBJ2-7,many,-,TRBV6-2/TRBV6-3,TGCGCCAGCAGCCGATTGGCGGGGTCCTACGAGCAGTACTTC,CASSRLAGSYEQYF
TRBJ2-1,-,TRBD2,TRBV15,TGTGCCACCAGCAGAGATTCCGTTGCGGGGGGCCGGCATGAGCAGTTCTTC,CATSRDSVAGGRHEQFF
TRBJ2-5,-,TRBD2,TRBV9,TGTGCCAGCAGCGTAGAGGGACTAGCGGGAGAGACCCAGTACTTC,CASSVEGLAGETQYF
TRBJ2-3,-,-,TRBV5-1,TGCGCCAGCAGACCTGGAGGGCCGACAGATACGCAGTATTTT,CASRPGGPTDTQYF
TRBJ2-5,-,TRBD2,TRBV20-1,TGCAGTGCTAGGTTAGCGGGGAGAGGAGAGACCCAGTACTTC,CSARLAGRGETQYF
TRBJ1-1,-,-,TRBV29-1,TGCAGCGTCCCTGAGGGGCAGAACACTGAAGCTTTCTTT,CSVPEGQNTEAFF
TRBJ2-7,-,-,TRBV5-1,TGCGCCAGCAGCCCCGAGGGTGGCCACGAGCAGTACTTC,CASSPEGGHEQYF
TRBJ1-6,-,-,TRBV10-3,TGTGCCATCAGAGGAGTTATTAATTCACCCCTCCACTTT,CAIRGVINSPLHF
TRBJ2-5,once,TRBD2,TRBV3-1,TGTGCCAGCAGCCAAGTTCGGACTAGCGGCTCCGGGCAGTACTTC,CASSQVRTSGSGQYF
TRBJ2-7,-,TRBD1,TRBV7-9,TGTGCCAGCAGCCTCGGGACAGAAGGGTACGAGCAGTACTTC,CASSLGTEGYEQYF
TRBJ1-4,once,TRBD1,TRBV4-2,TGTGCCAGCAGCCAGGAAACCGGGACAGCCGCCGAACTGTTTTTT,CASSQETGTAAELFF
TRBJ2-7,-,-,TRBV6-2/TRBV6-3,TGTGCCAGCAGCCCGGACAGCCTTTCTGCCTACGAGCAGTACTTC,CASSPDSLSAYEQYF
TRBJ2-4,-,TRBD1,TRBV6-4,TGTGCCAGCAGTGACTCGGGACAGGGAGGGGACATTCAGTACTTC,CASSDSGQGGDIQYF
TRBJ1-2,-,TRBD1,TRBV29-1,TGCAGCGTTGTGACCGGGACAGCCTATGGCTACACCTTC,CSVVTGTAYGYTF
TRBJ1-2,-,-,TRBV29-1,TGCAGCGTAGTCGACACTGGCTACACCTTC,CSVVDTGYTF
TRBJ2-1,-,-,TRBV27,TGTGCCAGCAGTCGCTATTCGGAGCAGTTCTTC,CASSRYSEQFF
TRBJ1-1,few,TRBD1,TRBV29-1,TGCAGCGGGTCACAGGGGTTGAACACTGAAGCTTTCTTT,CSGSQGLNTEAFF
TRBJ2-3,few,-,TRBV12-3/TRBV12-4,TGTGCCAGCACCAGAGGACAGACAGATACGCAGTATTTT,CASTRGQTDTQYF
TRBJ2-7,-,-,TRBV5-1,TGCGCCAGCAGCTTTGAGACACCTTCCTACGAGCAGTACTTC,CASSFETPSYEQYF
TRBJ2-5,-,TRBD1,TRBV13,TGTGCCAGCAGCGCCCGGACAGGGGAACTACAAGAGACCCAGTACTTC,CASSARTGELQETQYF
TRBJ2-1,many,-,TRBV29-1,TGCAGCGGGGGGCCCTACAATGAGCAGTTCTTC,CSGGPYNEQFF
TRBJ2-3,-,-,TRBV27,TGTGCCAGCAGCCTGGACCTACTAGATACGCAGTATTTT,CASSLDLLDTQYF
TRBJ2-3,few,-,TRBV24-1,TGTGCCACCAGTGGGGACACAGATACGCAGTATTTT,CATSGDTDTQYF
TRBJ2-7,-,TRBD2,TRBV20-1,TGCAGTGCCGCCCTGGCGGGGGGCTACGAGCAGTACTTC,CSAALAGGYEQYF
TRBJ1-2,-,TRBD1,TRBV27,TGTGCCAGCAGTAATGACAGGGAAGTAATCTATGGCTACACCTTC,CASSNDREVIYGYTF
TRBJ2-1,-,-,TRBV4-1,TGCGCCAGCAGTCGTCCGGACTTGGCCAATGAGCAGTTCTTC,CASSRPDLANEQFF
TRBJ2-5,-,-,TRBV12-3/TRBV12-4,TGTGCCAGCAGTTTCCCCTCTCAGGTCAATGAGCAGTACTTC,CASSFPSQVNEQYF
TRBJ1-1,-,TRBD1,TRBV4-3,TGCGCCAGCAGCCAAGATAGGGGGCGAGCTTTCTTT,CASSQDRGRAFF
TRBJ2-5,few,TRBD1,TRBV15,TGTGCCACCAGCAGTACAGGGGTTTGGGAGACCCAGTACTTC,CATSSTGVWETQYF
TRBJ1-2,-,TRBD1,TRBV18,TGTGCCAGCTCACCTGCTTCCCAGACAGGGATCAACTATGGCTACACCTTC,CASSPASQTGINYGYTF